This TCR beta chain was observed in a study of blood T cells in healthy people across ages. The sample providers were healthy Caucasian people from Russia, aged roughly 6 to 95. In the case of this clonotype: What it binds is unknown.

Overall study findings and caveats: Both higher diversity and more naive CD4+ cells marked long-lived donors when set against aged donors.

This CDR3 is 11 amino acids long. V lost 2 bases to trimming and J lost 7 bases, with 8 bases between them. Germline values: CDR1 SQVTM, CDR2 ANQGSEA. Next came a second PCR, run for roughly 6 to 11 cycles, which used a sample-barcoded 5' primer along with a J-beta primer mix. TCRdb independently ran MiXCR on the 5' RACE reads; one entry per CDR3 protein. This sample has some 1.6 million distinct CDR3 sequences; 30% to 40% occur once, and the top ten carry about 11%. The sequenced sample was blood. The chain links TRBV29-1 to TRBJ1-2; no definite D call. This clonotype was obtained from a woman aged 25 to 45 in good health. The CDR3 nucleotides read TGCAGCGTTGAACACCTATGTGGCTACACCTTC. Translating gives CSVEHLCGYTF.